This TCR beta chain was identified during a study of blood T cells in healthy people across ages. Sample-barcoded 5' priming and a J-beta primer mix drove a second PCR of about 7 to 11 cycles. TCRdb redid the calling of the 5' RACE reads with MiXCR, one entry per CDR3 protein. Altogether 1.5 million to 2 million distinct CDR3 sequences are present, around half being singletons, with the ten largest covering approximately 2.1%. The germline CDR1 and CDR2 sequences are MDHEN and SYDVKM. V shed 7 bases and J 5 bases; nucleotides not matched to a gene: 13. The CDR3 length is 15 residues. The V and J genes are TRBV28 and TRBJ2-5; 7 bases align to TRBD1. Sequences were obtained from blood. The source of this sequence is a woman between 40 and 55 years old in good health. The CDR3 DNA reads TGTGCCAGCACTCTCCCAGGGGGTCCTGTGGAGACCCAGTACTTC. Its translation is CASTLPGGPVETQYF.